The rows below give T cell receptor beta chains drawn from one sample of a study of response to subunit inactivated influenza vaccine. TCRdb processed the RT-PCR reads anew with MiXCR; each CDR3 protein has one entry. The table lists around 760,000 distinct CDR3 sequences, approximately 15% of them singletons. Source: PBMCs from blood, taken 14 to 15 days before vaccination. The receptors come from a man aged 45 to 65 who received an inactivated influenza vaccine. The CDR3 runs from the conserved cysteine through the conserved F or W. A D gene is named only where the DNA matches it firmly. The size field is filled for only some rows; it gives once, few, many or a size class.

V: TRBV2
D: -
size: -
J: TRBJ2-3
CDR3: CASSRPGTKGTDTQYF
DNA: TGTGCCAGCAGTCGACCCGGAACTAAAGGGACAGATACGCAGTATTTT

V: TRBV4-1
D: TRBD2
size: many
J: TRBJ2-2
CDR3: CASSQGGTSGSNGELFF
DNA: TGCGCCAGCAGCCAAGGAGGGACTAGCGGGAGCAACGGGGAGCTGTTTTTT

V: TRBV6-6
D: TRBD1
size: -
J: TRBJ1-6
CDR3: CASRPGTVSPLHF
DNA: TGTGCCAGCAGACCCGGGACAGTTTCACCCCTCCACTTT

V: TRBV20-1
D: TRBD2
size: few
J: TRBJ2-1
CDR3: CSARDLAGVSTYNEQFF
DNA: TGCAGTGCTAGAGACCTAGCGGGGGTGAGCACCTACAATGAGCAGTTCTTC

V: TRBV5-1
D: -
size: few
J: TRBJ2-7
CDR3: CASSMELGSGSYEQYF
DNA: TGCGCCAGCAGCATGGAATTGGGTAGCGGCTCCTACGAGCAGTACTTC

V: TRBV4-1
D: TRBD2
size: many
J: TRBJ2-3
CDR3: CASSLELATGTDTQYF
DNA: TGCGCCAGCAGCCTGGAACTAGCGACCGGCACAGATACGCAGTATTTT

V: TRBV2
D: -
size: -
J: TRBJ1-4
CDR3: CASSESRATTNEKLFF
DNA: TGTGCCAGCAGTGAATCCAGAGCCACAACTAATGAAAAACTGTTTTTT

V: TRBV6-2/TRBV6-3
D: -
size: -
J: TRBJ1-2
CDR3: CASTPLLNYGYTF
DNA: TGTGCCAGCACCCCACTCCTAAACTATGGCTACACCTTC

V: TRBV14
D: TRBD1
size: -
J: TRBJ1-2
CDR3: CASSQDWGTEDGYTF
DNA: TGTGCCAGCAGCCAAGATTGGGGGACAGAAGATGGCTACACCTTC

V: TRBV28
D: TRBD2
size: -
J: TRBJ2-2
CDR3: CASSTQREITGELFF
DNA: TGTGCCAGCAGTACTCAGCGGGAGATCACCGGGGAGCTGTTTTTT

V: TRBV6-2/TRBV6-3
D: -
size: few
J: TRBJ2-1
CDR3: CASTERTKNEQFF
DNA: TGTGCCAGCACGGAACGGACGAAAAATGAGCAGTTCTTC

V: TRBV7-9
D: -
size: -
J: TRBJ1-2
CDR3: CASSSGERNYGYTF
DNA: TGTGCCAGCAGCTCAGGAGAGCGAAACTATGGCTACACCTTC

V: TRBV5-1
D: TRBD2
size: -
J: TRBJ2-5
CDR3: CASSWEGPSETQYF
DNA: TGCGCCAGCAGCTGGGAGGGACCCTCGGAGACCCAGTACTTC

V: TRBV5-6
D: TRBD2
size: few
J: TRBJ2-3
CDR3: CASSPFLSGDTDTQYF
DNA: TGTGCCAGCAGCCCCTTCTTGAGCGGGGACACAGATACGCAGTATTTT